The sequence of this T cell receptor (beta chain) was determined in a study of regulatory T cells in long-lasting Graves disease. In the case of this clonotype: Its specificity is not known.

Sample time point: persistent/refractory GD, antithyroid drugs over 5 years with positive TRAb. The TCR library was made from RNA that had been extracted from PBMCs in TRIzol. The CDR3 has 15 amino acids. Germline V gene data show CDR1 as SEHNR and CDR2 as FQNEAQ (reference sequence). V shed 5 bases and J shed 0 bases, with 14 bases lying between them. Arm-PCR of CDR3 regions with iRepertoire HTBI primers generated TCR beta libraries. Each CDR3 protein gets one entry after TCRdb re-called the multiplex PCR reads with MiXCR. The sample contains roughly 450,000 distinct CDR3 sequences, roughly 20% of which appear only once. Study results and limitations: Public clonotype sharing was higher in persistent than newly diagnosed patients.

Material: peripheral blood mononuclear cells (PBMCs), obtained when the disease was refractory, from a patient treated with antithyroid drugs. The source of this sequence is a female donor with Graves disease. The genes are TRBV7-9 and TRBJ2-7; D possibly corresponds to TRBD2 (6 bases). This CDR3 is CASSRGGYSSYEQYF. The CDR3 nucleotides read TGTGCCAGCAGCCGGGGAGGTTACAGCTCCTACGAGCAGTACTTC.